These 32 T cell receptor beta chains share one sample of origin, sequenced in a study of blood T cells in healthy people across ages. Primers used in a second PCR of about 6 to 11 cycles were a sample-barcoded 5' primer and a J-beta primer mix. TCRdb passed the 5' RACE reads through MiXCR, listing each CDR3 protein once. In the table there are 450,000 to 650,000 distinct CDR3 sequences, less than 25% of which are singletons. The data were also submitted as part of a second study, on T cells of mothers and their children.

Sequenced input: blood. These receptors all stem from a boy aged 10-17 years in good health.

This chain joins TRBV6-2 or TRBV6-3 and TRBJ2-1, with 9 bases fitting TRBD2. V lost 7 bases and J lost 8; bases outside the gene matches: 9. The CDR3 runs to 14 residues. Germline V gives CDR1 MNHEY, CDR2 SVGEGT. In DNA, the CDR3 is TGTGCCAGCACCAAAGGGACTAGCTCGGATGAGCAGTTCTTC. Amino acids: CASTKGTSSDEQFF.

The gene calls are TRBV29-1 and TRBJ2-6; TRBD1 agrees at 8 bases. This CDR3 spans 14 amino acids. With 7 bases clipped from V and 3 bases from J, the junction kept 5 bases outside the gene matches. Germline V gene sequence: CDR1 SQVTM, CDR2 ANQGSEA. CDR3 coding DNA: TGCAGCGCCGAAGGGACAGGTGGGGCCAACGTCCTGACTTTC. Its translation: CSAEGTGGANVLTF.

The rearrangement links TRBV29-1 to TRBJ2-5, with D perhaps matching TRBD1 (7 bases). The germline V and J ends were trimmed by 4 bases and 0 bases, with 12 bases remaining between them. The germline V gene encodes CDR1 SQVTM and CDR2 ANQGSEA. This CDR3 comprises 14 residues. The CDR3 coding sequence is TGCAGCGTTGTGGGGGGACAGTACCAAGAGACCCAGTACTTC. It specifies CSVVGGQYQETQYF.

This chain uses TRBV20-1 with TRBJ2-7, with a tentative D call TRBD2 (6 bases). The CDR3 has 15 residues. Germline V gene lookup returns CDR1 DFQATT and CDR2 SNEGSKA (reference sequence). V was shortened by 0 bases and J by 2 bases, with 14 bases between the two germline ends. The CDR3 nucleotides read TGCAGTGCTAGAGATGGGGGGAAGGACCCCTACGAGCAGTACTTC. Translated, it gives CSARDGGKDPYEQYF.

V gene TRBV20-1 combines with J gene TRBJ2-5, with a weak D call TRBD1 (6 bases). The germline gives CDR1 DFQATT, CDR2 SNEGSKA (reference sequence). The CDR3 spans 11 residues. Trimming left V 4 bases short and J 14 bases short, with 17 bases between. The CDR3 nucleotides read TGCAGTGCTACAGGGGCTAGCAAATCCTACTTC. Translating gives CSATGASKSYF.

This clonotype was counted a few times. This rearrangement joins TRBV4-3 to TRBJ2-3, with D perhaps matching TRBD2 (5 bases). Trimming shortened V by 0 bases and J by 9 bases, and 16 bases separated the two germline ends. Germline V gives CDR1 LGHNA, CDR2 YSLEER. The CDR3 length is 15 residues. CDR3 sequence (DNA): TGCGCCAGCAGCCAAGACCGCGAGACAAGGGAGACGCAGTATTTT. It codes for CASSQDRETRETQYF.

J is TRBJ2-3 and V is TRBV5-1; TRBD1 might be the D (6 bases). This CDR3 spans 14 amino acids. Germline-derived CDR1 and CDR2 are SGHRS and YFSETQ. V gave up 7 bases and J gave up 1 base, with 13 bases separating them. This CDR3 reads CASWWGLGTDTQYF. Written as DNA, the CDR3 is TGCGCCAGCTGGTGGGGGCTCGGCACAGATACGCAGTATTTT.

This chain joins TRBV6-6 and TRBJ2-3, with TRBD1 matching 7 bases. This CDR3 spans 16 amino acids. J was trimmed by 4 bases and V by 0 bases; bases with no gene match: 7. In germline, CDR1 is MNHNY, CDR2 SVGAGI (reference sequence). The CDR3 loop is CASSYSKGGAADTQYF. CDR3 in DNA: TGTGCCAGCAGTTACTCGAAAGGGGGCGCAGCAGATACGCAGTATTTT.

Remarks on this clonotype: At one of its ends the junction is not consistent with the germline gene, which may arise from a read error. This rearrangement joins TRBV20-1 to TRBJ1-2, with a possible D match to TRBD1 (6 bases). This CDR3 comprises 16 residues. From germline, CDR1 is DFQATT and CDR2 SNEGSKA (reference sequence). In DNA form, the CDR3 reads TGCAGTTCTAGAGATCGAGAGGGGGTAGGACTAGGTGGCTACACCTTC. Translation: CSSRDREGVGLGGYTF.

This clonotype came up a few times. CDR3 residues: CASSPGMSSYNEQFF. The CDR3 DNA is TGCGCCAGCAGTCCAGGGATGAGCTCCTACAATGAGCAGTTCTTC. V gene TRBV4-1 combines with J gene TRBJ2-1, with D possibly matching TRBD1 (5 bases). Germline-derived CDR1 and CDR2 are MGHRA and YSYEKL. V was cut by 6 bases and J by 0 bases, with 12 bases left in between. This CDR3 has 15 residues.

The CDR3 loop reads CASSYIGQGIYEQYF. CDR3 DNA: TGTGCCAGCAGCTACATCGGGCAGGGAATATACGAGCAGTACTTC. The chain joins TRBV7-2 to TRBJ2-7; tentative D call: TRBD1 (5 bases). Germline V gene lookup returns CDR1 SGHTA and CDR2 FQGNSA. V lost 4 bases and J 4 bases, leaving 17 bases between the germline ends. The CDR3 covers 15 residues.

The chain has TRBV7-2 and TRBJ2-5; D is unclear. V was trimmed by 4 bases and J by 5 bases, leaving 14 bases between them. Germline V gene data show CDR1 as SGHTA and CDR2 as FQGNSA. This CDR3 is built from 14 residues. This CDR3 reads CASSSNRQKETQYF. CDR3 coding DNA: TGTGCCAGCAGCTCAAACCGTCAGAAGGAGACCCAGTACTTC.

There are a few counts of this clonotype. The chain joins TRBV6-2 or TRBV6-3 to TRBJ1-2, with a tentative D call TRBD1 (6 bases). The CDR3 runs 14 residues. The ends were cut back, 6 bases at V and 6 bases at J, with 17 bases in the middle. The V gene's germline CDR1 is MNHEY and CDR2 SVGEGT. Here the CDR3 DNA reads TGTGCCAGCAGCTCAACAGGGACTATCCATGGCTACACCTTC. Translating gives CASSSTGTIHGYTF.

This clonotype occurred a few times. This chain joins TRBV20-1 and TRBJ2-1, with D possibly matching TRBD2 (5 bases). V was clipped by 2 bases and J by 2 bases, with 10 bases between them. The CDR3 totals 14 residues. The germline CDR1 and CDR2 sequences are DFQATT and SNEGSKA (reference sequence). The CDR3 spells CSARSGAAYNEQFF. CDR3 nucleotide sequence: TGCAGTGCTAGAAGCGGAGCGGCCTACAATGAGCAGTTCTTC.

The table lists this clonotype with a few counts. The chain recombines TRBV12-3 or TRBV12-4 with TRBJ2-3, with 8 bases lining up with TRBD2. This CDR3 is built from 15 residues. The junction had 6 bases not matched to a gene; V was cut back by 4 bases and J by 3 bases. In DNA, the CDR3 is TGTGCCAGCAGTTCCCGGGGGGGCTGGACAGATACGCAGTATTTT. It codes for CASSSRGGWTDTQYF.

This clonotype was picked up a small number of times. The chain uses TRBV28 and TRBJ2-2, with D possibly being TRBD2 (7 bases). The CDR3 runs 16 residues. In germline, CDR1 is MDHEN, CDR2 SYDVKM. V was pared by 4 bases and J by 4 bases, with 16 bases between. CDR3 nucleotide sequence: TGTGCCAGCAGTTACGCCGGGGGGCGTTTCACCGGGGAGCTGTTTTTT. Translated, it gives CASSYAGGRFTGELFF.

The gene calls are TRBV18 and TRBJ2-5; possible D gene TRBD2, 5 bases. The CDR3 is made up of 13 amino acids. Germline-derived CDR1 and CDR2 are KGHSH and LQKENI. With 8 bases removed from V and 4 bases from J, the gap between germline ends came to 14 bases. CDR3 sequence (DNA): TGTGCCAGCGAACGGGGTCGGGGAGAGACCCAGTACTTC. This encodes CASERGRGETQYF.

This clonotype was seen a handful of times. The chain carries TRBV25-1 and TRBJ2-5; 15 bases are shared with TRBD2. In germline, CDR1 is MGHDK, CDR2 SYGVNS. The trim removed 6 bases at V and 7 bases at J, leaving 6 bases unmatched. This CDR3 is 15 amino acids long. CDR3: CASSGLAGGSGTQYF. In DNA, the CDR3 is TGTGCCAGCAGCGGACTAGCGGGAGGGTCGGGGACCCAGTACTTC.

This clonotype was found a few times. The chain has TRBV18 and TRBJ2-1, with D unresolved. The J call may not be correct, given that the DNA end is closer to TRBJ2-5. The CDR3 length is 13 residues. Per germline, CDR1 KGHSH and CDR2 LQKENI. The CDR3 DNA follows: TGTGCCAGCTCACCATCGGGTATTGAGACCCAGTACTTC. Residues: CASSPSGIETQYF.

Comments on this clonotype: One end of the junction varies from germline; a read error may be responsible. The V call is TRBV18, the J call TRBJ2-5; 7 nucleotides align to TRBD2. Germline assignment: CDR1 KGHSH and CDR2 LQKENI. CDR3 size: 14 residues. Written as DNA, the CDR3 is TGTGCCAGCTCACCACGCGGGAGCCAAGGGACCCAGTACTTC. Its protein product is CASSPRGSQGTQYF.

V and J are TRBV4-1 and TRBJ1-5; D call uncertain. The CDR3 consists of 13 residues. V was shortened by 2 bases and J by 5 bases, with 7 bases between the two germline ends. CDR1 is MGHRA and CDR2 is YSYEKL in the germline V gene. Written as DNA, the CDR3 is TGCGCCAGCAGCCAAATGGTTCATCAGCCCCAGCATTTT. Its translation is CASSQMVHQPQHF.

This clonotype occurred a few times. A junction end diverges from the germline sequence, so it may reflect a read error. The chain has TRBV15 and TRBJ2-5, with TRBD2 matching 10 bases. The closer fit of TRBJ2-7 to the DNA end suggests the J call may be wrong. CDR1 is LNHNV and CDR2 is YYDKDF in the germline V gene (reference sequence). CDR3 size: 17 residues. In DNA form, the CDR3 reads TGTACCACCAGCAGCAGGACTAGCGGAGGGGTTATATACGAGCAGTACTTC. Protein sequence: CTTSSRTSGGVIYEQYF.

This rearrangement joins TRBV6-2 or TRBV6-3 to TRBJ2-5; TRBD2 matches at 10 bases. Gene TRBJ2-1 matches the end of the DNA better, so the J call may be wrong. The CDR3 is made up of 22 amino acids. Looked up from germline, CDR1 is MNHEY and CDR2 is SVGEGT. CDR3 sequence (DNA): TGTGCCAGCAGGGCCGACCACAGCGGGAGGGCCTTTATTACCCCCACCTACAATGAGCAGTTCTTC. Its protein is CASRADHSGRAFITPTYNEQFF.

The chain employs TRBV6-5 and TRBJ2-1, with D possibly being TRBD1 (7 bases). This CDR3 comprises 15 residues. Deletions cut 0 bases from V and 8 bases from J, with 14 bases between. Germline loops: CDR1 MNHEY, CDR2 SVGAGI. CDR3 coding DNA: TGTGCCAGCAGTTACTCGAAACAGGGGAGGTATGAGCAGTTCTTC. It translates to CASSYSKQGRYEQFF.

The rearrangement links TRBV28 to TRBJ2-2, with 11 bases identical to TRBD1. The V gene's germline CDR1 is MDHEN and CDR2 SYDVKM. The V segment lost 6 bases and the J segment 7 bases; nucleotides outside the gene matches: 19. This CDR3 spans 19 amino acids. The CDR3 loop reads CASSGGDRGSLEGNGELFF. The CDR3, as DNA: TGTGCCAGCAGCGGTGGGGACAGGGGGTCCCTGGAAGGTAACGGGGAGCTGTTTTTT.

This clonotype was observed a few times. V is TRBV9 and J is TRBJ2-7, with 9 bases aligning to TRBD2. V lost 4 bases and J lost 2; bases outside the gene matches: 10. The CDR3 runs to 16 residues. In germline, CDR1 is SGDLS, CDR2 YYNGEE. The CDR3 nucleotides are TGTGCCAGCAGCCCTCGACTAGCGGCACCAGCCTACGAGCAGTACTTC. Protein sequence: CASSPRLAAPAYEQYF. The full variable domain, in which reference TRBV9 and TRBJ2-7 provide the parts outside the CDR3, is DSGVTQTPKHLITATGQRVTLRCSPRSGDLSVYWYQQSLDQGLQFLIQYYNGEERAKGNILERFSAQQFPDLHSELNLSSLELGDSALYFCASSPRLAAPAYEQYFGPGTRLTVT.

This clonotype was observed many times. The genes are TRBV27 and TRBJ2-2; D possibly uses TRBD1 or TRBD2 (6 bases each). The CDR3 covers 13 residues. CDR1 and CDR2 (germline): MNHEY, SMNVEV (reference sequence). V shed 4 bases and J shed 6 bases, with 9 bases lying between them. CDR3 sequence: CASSSGEAGELFF. CDR3 sequence (DNA): TGTGCCAGCAGTTCAGGGGAGGCCGGGGAGCTGTTTTTT.

This clonotype appeared a few times. The junction departs from germline at one end; a sequencing error may be responsible. The rearrangement uses TRBV2 and TRBJ2-5, with unresolved D. There are 11 residues in the CDR3. Germline V gene lookup returns CDR1 SNHLY and CDR2 FYNNEI. CDR3 region: CAGSEWETQYF. CDR3 sequence (DNA): TGTGCCGGCAGTGAGTGGGAGACCCAGTACTTC.

This clonotype was observed a single time. At one of its ends the junction is not consistent with the germline gene, which may arise from a read error. The V and J genes are TRBV5-4 and TRBJ2-3; no definite D call. Germline CDR1 reads SGHNT; CDR2 reads YYREEE (reference sequence). The length of the CDR3 is 15 residues. The DNA for the CDR3 is TGTGCCAGCAGCTTGGCTGGCAGTCGCACAGATACGCGGTATTTT. Its protein is CASSLAGSRTDTRYF.

V and J are TRBV30 and TRBJ2-2, with D possibly TRBD2 on 6 matching bases. Trimming removed 0 bases at V and 1 base at J, with 6 bases between. The length of the CDR3 is 14 residues. From germline, CDR1 is GTSNPN and CDR2 SVGIG (reference sequence). In DNA, the CDR3 is TGTGCCTGGAGTGTTAGCGGGAACACCGGGGAGCTGTTTTTT. Translating it yields CAWSVSGNTGELFF. The full variable domain, with the rest looked up from reference TRBV30 and TRBJ2-2, is SQTIHQWPATLVQPVGSPLSLECTVEGTSNPNLYWYRQAAGRGLQLLFYSVGIGQISSEVPQNLSASRPQDRQFILSSKKLLLSDSGFYLCAWSVSGNTGELFFGEGSRLTVL.

This clonotype has a handful of counts. This chain uses TRBV27 with TRBJ2-5; 11 bases are a match to TRBD2. Germline V gene sequence: CDR1 MNHEY, CDR2 SMNVEV (reference sequence). V lost 3 bases to trimming and J lost 0 bases; unmatched junction nucleotides: 6. This CDR3 spans 17 amino acids. The CDR3 is CASSLVAGGVYQETQYF. CDR3 DNA sequence: TGTGCCAGCAGTTTGGTAGCGGGAGGGGTCTACCAAGAGACCCAGTACTTC.

The chain combines TRBV6-2 or TRBV6-3 with TRBJ2-5; 12 nucleotides agree with TRBD2. The CDR3 is made up of 16 amino acids. In germline, CDR1 is MNHEY, CDR2 SVGEGT. The V segment lost 5 bases and the J segment 4 bases; nucleotides outside the gene matches: 8. CDR3 DNA sequence: TGTGCCAGCAGTGCAAATCGGGGACTAGCGGGAGAGACCCAGTACTTC. Translating it yields CASSANRGLAGETQYF.